The 9 T cell receptor beta chains presented below share a single source sample, sequenced in a study of T-cell memory formation after mild COVID-19. One entry per CDR3 protein results from TCRdb running MiXCR on the 5' RACE reads. The sample contains 200,000 to 250,000 distinct CDR3 sequences, around 9.5% of which appear only once. Sequencing was done on a sample of PBMCs or a T cell subset sorted from them (not recorded which). These receptors came from a young man who had mild COVID-19 (a few samples of this study predate the infection). Cell type and time point are not known.

The gene calls are TRBV20-1 and TRBJ1-5; 7 nucleotides agree with TRBD1. Germline lookup yields CDR1 DFQATT and CDR2 SNEGSKA (reference sequence). V was clipped by 6 bases and J by 5 bases; unmatched bases: 7. This CDR3 spans 13 amino acids. The CDR3 reads CSATDREDQPQHF. CDR3 DNA sequence: TGCAGTGCAACCGACAGGGAAGATCAGCCCCAGCATTTT.

The chain uses TRBV7-7 and TRBJ2-7; 10 bases match TRBD1. The CDR3 length is 21 residues. V trimming: 1 base; J trimming: 3 bases; junction bases outside the gene matches: 21. From germline, CDR1 is SSHAT and CDR2 FNYEAQ (reference sequence). This CDR3 is CASSLGRGGTGAPFSNYEQYF. DNA of the CDR3: TGTGCCAGCAGCTTAGGCAGAGGAGGGACAGGGGCCCCTTTCTCCAACTACGAGCAGTACTTC. The full variable domain, in which reference TRBV7-7 and TRBJ2-7 provide the parts outside the CDR3, is GAGVSQSPRYKVTKRGQDVTLRCDPISSHATLYWYQQALGQGPEFLTYFNYEAQPDKSGLPSDRFSAERPEGSISTLTIQRTEQRDSAMYRCASSLGRGGTGAPFSNYEQYFGPGTRLTVT.

This clonotype was recorded many times. The chain joins TRBV5-1 to TRBJ2-3, with D unclear. V shed 3 bases and J shed 2 bases, with 10 bases lying between them. The CDR3 contains 14 residues. In germline, CDR1 is SGHRS, CDR2 YFSETQ. The CDR3 DNA is TGCGCCAGCAGCTCTGGCAGAGCCACAGATACGCAGTATTTT. This encodes CASSSGRATDTQYF.

This clonotype was counted between two and nine times. The gene calls are TRBV29-1 and TRBJ1-4, with D unresolved. The CDR3 consists of 13 residues. Trimming shortened V by 6 bases and J by 6 bases, and 14 bases separated the two germline ends. Germline V gives CDR1 SQVTM, CDR2 ANQGSEA. The CDR3 is CSVTTNDHEKLFF. The CDR3 DNA reads TGCAGCGTGACGACAAACGATCATGAAAAACTGTTTTTT.

This clonotype has only a few counts. The rearrangement links TRBV20-1 to TRBJ1-2, with D possibly TRBD1 on 6 matching bases. The CDR3 is 13 residues long. Trimming cost V 3 bases and J 7 bases, with 15 bases left between them. Germline CDR1 DFQATT, CDR2 SNEGSKA (reference sequence). This chain's CDR3 is CSARTGGAIGYTF. In DNA, the CDR3 is TGCAGTGCTAGGACCGGGGGGGCAATTGGCTACACCTTC.

This clonotype has more than one count but fewer than ten. This chain connects TRBV10-3 to TRBJ2-5; TRBD2 is a possible D gene (6 bases). The length of the CDR3 is 14 residues. Germline V gives CDR1 ENHRY, CDR2 SYGVKD. Deletions cut 0 bases from V and 5 bases from J, with 10 bases between. CDR3 protein: CAISESGGSETQYF. In nucleotides, the CDR3 is TGTGCCATCAGTGAGTCAGGAGGGTCCGAGACCCAGTACTTC.

This clonotype occurred a few times. CDR3 protein: CASSELKRGKYGYTF. The CDR3 bases are TGTGCCAGCAGCGAGCTAAAGCGGGGGAAATATGGCTACACCTTC. The chain uses TRBV2 and TRBJ1-2; TRBD1 is a possible D gene (5 bases). V lost 6 bases and J 5 bases, leaving 19 bases between the germline ends. Germline-derived CDR1 and CDR2 are SNHLY and FYNNEI. The CDR3 sequence is 15 residues long.

This chain uses TRBV4-3 with TRBJ1-6; TRBD1 might be the D (6 bases). V was cut by 3 bases and J by 9 bases, with 9 bases left in between. This CDR3 contains 13 residues. Germline CDR1 and CDR2: LGHNA and YSLEER. The CDR3 sequence: CASSHPGVSPLHF. The CDR3 bases are TGCGCCAGCAGCCATCCAGGGGTTTCACCCCTCCACTTT.

This clonotype was seen a few times. The rearrangement uses TRBV25-1 and TRBJ1-6, with TRBD1 as a possible D gene (5 bases). CDR3 length: 14 amino acids. The germline CDR1 and CDR2 sequences are MGHDK and SYGVNS. The germline V and J ends were trimmed by 3 bases and 10 bases, with 13 bases remaining between them. The CDR3 DNA follows: TGTGCCAGCAGTGACCCCAGGGAGTTGTCACCCCTCCACTTT. Translated: CASSDPRELSPLHF.